This entry concerns a single T cell receptor (beta chain). Its matching antigen is unknown. V shed 4 bases, J shed 10 bases, and the junction held 5 bases outside the gene matches. The germline V gene has CDR1 SGHTA and CDR2 FQGTGA. This CDR3 is 13 amino acids long. This record comes from a study of shared clonotypes between healthy human individuals. Overall study results and limits: Naive CD4 clonotype sharing across a few donors was around 5%.

The study enrolled healthy HIV-negative adults without recent acute infections or vaccinations as donors. Several immunoSEQ plates received, in even portions, the genomic DNA of each subset. Libraries were prepared by immunoSEQ multiplex PCR; TCRdb keeps only in-frame clonotypes and omits some of them. The data show some 980,000 clones, about three quarters seen once. The sample taken for sequencing was memory CD4+ T cells sorted from blood. The subset was: CD45RA-negative fraction. The sequence was obtained from a man in his late teens or twenties in good health. The genes are TRBV7-3 and TRBJ1-4, with 8 bases fitting TRBD1. The CDR3 reads CASSSGQGGKLFF. The CDR3 DNA reads TGTGCCAGCAGCTCCGGACAGGGCGGAAAACTGTTTTTT.